The text below deals with one TCR beta chain. Its antigen is unidentified. The source of the sample is a study of T-cell reconstitution after alpha-beta-depleted transplantation in children. Study-wide points: T-cell counts and diversity at one year post-transplant came mainly from newly produced T cells. For some patients, TCRbeta diversity was high at day 60 because of recipient T cells and thymic progenitors that survived. In patients about two months after transplant, alpha-beta T cells reportedly arose from several hundred expanded graft clones.

This sample's TCRbeta library carried unique molecular identifier barcodes. Using its own MiXCR run on the PCR reads, TCRdb lists one record per CDR3 protein. The sample records about 900,000 distinct CDR3 sequences, 25% to 30% being singletons. V was trimmed by 3 bases and J by 14 bases, leaving 16 bases between them. The germline V gene has CDR1 KGHDR and CDR2 SFDVKD. CDR3 length equals 13 residues. Specimen: PBMCs, mostly from graft donor cells, collected 360 days after TCRalphabeta/CD19-depleted stem cell transplant. The chain has TRBV24-1 and TRBJ2-1; a possible D gene is TRBD2 (5 bases). The source of this sequence is a boy younger than two who had a stem cell transplant for SCID, so the T cells may come from the graft donor. The CDR3 loop reads CATSDPPPAAKFF. The CDR3 DNA follows: TGTGCCACCAGTGATCCTCCCCCAGCGGCGAAGTTCTTC.